This passage covers 30 T cell receptor beta chains from one sample sequenced in a study of cytomegalovirus exposure and HLA in healthy donors. The repertoire was sequenced with immunoSEQ multiplex PCR; TCRdb's copy has only in-frame clones and lacks some. The sample has under 400,000 clones; roughly 89% are singletons. Sequenced material: PBMCs. The receptors originated from a woman younger than 30 in good health and CMV-seronegative.

The chain is built from TRBV19 and TRBJ2-7, with no clear D. CDR1 is LNHDA, CDR2 SQIVND, per germline (reference sequence). This CDR3 spans 15 amino acids. Trimming stripped 8 bases from V and 4 bases from J, with 21 bases between. In DNA, the CDR3 is TGTGCCAGTGCTTCCAACCGAGTTTCGGGTTACGAGCAGTACTTC. Its translation: CASASNRVSGYEQYF.

V and J are TRBV9 and TRBJ2-7; TRBD1 might be the D (5 bases). Germline V CDR1 and CDR2: SGDLS, YYNGEE. The CDR3 extends over 14 amino acids. Trimming left V 0 bases short and J 10 bases short, with 17 bases between. In DNA form, the CDR3 reads TGTGCCAGCAGCGTAGGCACAGGAGATCACCTTCAGTACTTC. Protein product: CASSVGTGDHLQYF.

The chain links TRBV5-8 to TRBJ1-2; D ambiguous. This CDR3 spans 12 amino acids. Germline lookup yields CDR1 SGHTS and CDR2 YDEGEE. V lost 6 bases to trimming and J lost 5 bases, with 11 bases between them. The DNA for the CDR3 is TGTGCCAGCACCGCAACATGGTATGGCTACACCTTC. Residues: CASTATWYGYTF.

This sequence joins TRBV21-1 and TRBJ1-5; TRBD1 was called by the table and not checked on the DNA. TRBV21-1 is termed a pseudogene. The CDR3 is 19 amino acids. CDR3 in amino acids: CASSKSRDRGPGGNQPQHF. CDR3 sequence (DNA): TGTGCCAGCAGCAAGTCCCGGGACAGGGGGCCAGGAGGCAATCAGCCCCAGCATTTT.

This chain connects TRBV10-2 to TRBJ2-2; TRBD2 matches at 11 bases. V was pared by 4 bases and J by 7 bases, with 5 bases of the junction left unmatched. Per germline, CDR1 WSHSY and CDR2 SAAADI. CDR3 size: 15 residues. The CDR3 DNA follows: TGCGCCAGCAGTGGACTAGCGGGATATGGCGGGGAGCTGTTTTTT. It specifies CASSGLAGYGGELFF.

The chain carries TRBV29-1 and TRBJ1-1, with D possibly matching TRBD1 (5 bases). CDR1 is SQVTM and CDR2 is ANQGSEA in the germline V gene. The CDR3 runs 12 residues. The V end was cut by 6 bases, the J end by 1 base, with 9 bases between. The CDR3 DNA is TGCAGCGTCTACACAGGGAACACTGAAGCTTTCTTT. Translated, it gives CSVYTGNTEAFF.

V gene TRBV6-6 combines with J gene TRBJ2-5; the match to TRBD2 covers 11 bases. Trimming took 6 bases from V and 2 from J; bases not matched to a gene: 8. Germline V lookup: CDR1 MNHNY, CDR2 SVGAGI (reference sequence). CDR3 length: 16 residues. CDR3 amino acids: CASSLGLAGPQETQYF. The CDR3 DNA reads TGTGCCAGCAGCCTCGGACTAGCGGGTCCTCAAGAGACCCAGTACTTC.

The gene calls are TRBV9 and TRBJ2-1, with 10 bases that match TRBD1. The CDR3 consists of 15 residues. CDR1 and CDR2 (germline): SGDLS, YYNGEE. J gave up 8 bases and V 4 bases, and 9 bases lay outside the gene matches. CDR3 sequence: CASSFRDRGVDEQFF. In DNA form, the CDR3 reads TGTGCCAGCAGCTTCCGGGACAGGGGAGTCGATGAGCAGTTCTTC.

This rearrangement joins TRBV7-6 to TRBJ2-3; 11 bases agree with TRBD2. CDR1 is SGHVS and CDR2 is FNYEAQ in the germline V gene. This CDR3 has 17 amino acids. V lost 5 bases and J lost 3; bases outside the gene matches: 10. The CDR3 spells CASSTRFSGRETDTQYF. The CDR3 DNA is TGTGCCAGCAGCACCCGATTTAGCGGGAGGGAGACAGATACGCAGTATTTT.

The gene calls are TRBV30 and TRBJ2-1; 16 bases match TRBD2. The CDR3 length is 18 residues. The germline gives CDR1 GTSNPN, CDR2 SVGIG (reference sequence). After removal of 0 bases from V and 7 bases from J, the junction contained 9 bases not matched to a gene. CDR3: CAWSVRGLAGGIGNEQFF. The CDR3 region has the DNA TGTGCCTGGAGTGTACGGGGACTAGCGGGAGGGATTGGGAATGAGCAGTTCTTC.

This chain uses TRBV11-2 with TRBJ2-7; 7 bases map to TRBD2. Germline CDR1 is SGHAT and CDR2 is FQNNGV. The CDR3 has 14 amino acids. V gave up 5 bases and J gave up 0 bases; unmatched junction bases: 4. Here the CDR3 DNA reads TGTGCCAGCAGCGTCAGCGGGAACTCCTACGAGCAGTACTTC. Translating gives CASSVSGNSYEQYF.

Notes on this clone: An end of the junction does not agree with germline; a read error may underlie this. The V gene is TRBV7-6, the J gene TRBJ2-7; 12 bases fit TRBD2. Germline V gene sequence: CDR1 SGHVS, CDR2 FNYEAQ. This CDR3 spans 16 amino acids. DNA of the CDR3: TGTGCCAGCAGCCTCATGACTAGCGGGAGCTCCGACGAGCAGTACTTC. Amino acids: CASSLMTSGSSDEQYF. The whole variable domain, remainder taken from reference TRBV7-6 and TRBJ2-7, is GAGVSQSPRYKVTKRGQDVALRCDPISGHVSLYWYRQALGQGPEFLTYFNYEAQQDKSGLPNDRFSAERPEGSISTLTIQRTEQRDSAMYRCASSLMTSGSSDEQYFGPGTRLTVT.

DNA of the CDR3: TGCGCCAGCAGCCCGGGGGACGGACCTTTTTCCTACGAGCAGTACTTC. Its protein is CASSPGDGPFSYEQYF. The chain couples TRBV5-1 to TRBJ2-7; possibly TRBD2 for D (6 bases). The CDR3 is 16 amino acids. Trimming cost V 4 bases and J 1 base, with 18 bases left between them. CDR1 and CDR2 (germline): SGHRS, YFSETQ.

The rearrangement uses TRBV5-1 and TRBJ2-1, with 11 bases fitting TRBD2. The CDR3 is 16 amino acids. CDR1 is SGHRS, CDR2 YFSETQ, per germline. Trimming took 0 bases from V and 4 from J; bases not matched to a gene: 3. The CDR3 spells CASSLVPSGRYNEQFF. In nucleotides, the CDR3 is TGCGCCAGCAGCTTGGTACCTAGCGGGAGGTACAATGAGCAGTTCTTC.

The chain carries TRBV6-1 and TRBJ1-1; 8 nucleotides match TRBD1. CDR3 length: 14 residues. The V and J ends lost 2 bases and 4 bases, in that order; junction bases with no gene match: 3. The V gene's germline CDR1 is MNHNS and CDR2 SASEGT. The CDR3, as DNA: TGTGCCAGCAGTGAATCCAGGGGGCGCACTGAAGCTTTCTTT. This encodes CASSESRGRTEAFF.

The V and J genes are TRBV4-1 and TRBJ1-4, with 10 bases matching TRBD1. The germline V gene has CDR1 MGHRA and CDR2 YSYEKL. V was pared by 3 bases and J by 7 bases, with 2 bases of the junction left unmatched. This CDR3 contains 14 residues. The CDR3 coding sequence is TGCGCCAGCAGCCAGGGACAGGGGCTTGAAAAACTGTTTTTT. Translating it yields CASSQGQGLEKLFF.

The chain joins TRBV16 to TRBJ1-2; a weak D match, TRBD1 (5 bases). CDR1 and CDR2 from the germline V gene are KGHSY and FQNENV. There are 16 residues in the CDR3. V was cut by 5 bases and J by 0 bases, with 16 bases left in between. CDR3 sequence reads: CASSWTLWDSNYGYTF. CDR3 nucleotide sequence: TGTGCCAGCAGCTGGACGCTTTGGGACTCTAACTATGGCTACACCTTC.

The chain has TRBV28 and TRBJ2-7; D remains unclear. The germline V and J ends were trimmed by 3 bases and 0 bases, with 12 bases remaining between them. This CDR3 contains 15 residues. Germline loops: CDR1 MDHEN, CDR2 SYDVKM. The CDR3 region has the DNA TGTGCCAGCAGTTTCAGAGGAAGCAGCTCCTACGAGCAGTACTTC. Translation: CASSFRGSSSYEQYF.

The chain recombines TRBV5-1 with TRBJ1-2; D uncertain. Germline CDR1 SGHRS, CDR2 YFSETQ. This CDR3 has 16 residues. Trimming stripped 4 bases from V and 0 bases from J, with 16 bases between. The CDR3 sequence: CASSLTLAGANYGYTF. Here the CDR3 DNA reads TGCGCCAGCAGCCTGACCCTCGCGGGAGCTAACTATGGCTACACCTTC.

The chain employs TRBV28 and TRBJ2-7; 8 bases match TRBD1. V shed 5 bases and J 1 base; nucleotides not matched to a gene: 7. From germline, CDR1 is MDHEN and CDR2 SYDVKM. The CDR3 consists of 15 residues. The CDR3 protein is CASSRQGSASYEQYF. The DNA for the CDR3 is TGTGCCAGCAGTAGACAGGGGTCTGCGTCCTACGAGCAGTACTTC. Filled out from reference TRBV28 and TRBJ2-7, the complete variable domain reads DVKVTQSSRYLVKRTGEKVFLECVQDMDHENMFWYRQDPGLGLRLIYFSYDVKMKEKGDIPEGYSVSREKKERFSLILESASTNQTSMYLCASSRQGSASYEQYFGPGTRLTVT.

This rearrangement joins TRBV6-5 to TRBJ2-7; 7 bases align to TRBD2. The V segment lost 0 bases and the J segment 12 bases; nucleotides outside the gene matches: 8. Germline V CDR1 and CDR2: MNHEY, SVGAGI. This CDR3 comprises 13 residues. The DNA of the CDR3 is TGTGCCAGCAGTTACTCTGAAACTGGGAGGGGGTACTTC. Translating it yields CASSYSETGRGYF.

This sequence joins TRBV5-1 and TRBJ2-1; D gene ambiguous. The CDR3 has 11 residues. V was cut by 5 bases and J by 5 bases, with 5 bases left in between. The germline V gene encodes CDR1 SGHRS and CDR2 YFSETQ. CDR3: CASRNNNEQFF. The CDR3, as DNA: TGCGCCAGCAGAAATAACAATGAGCAGTTCTTC.

The chain carries TRBV7-7 and TRBJ2-1; no clear D gene. Germline lookup yields CDR1 SSHAT and CDR2 FNYEAQ (reference sequence). The CDR3 spans 15 residues. The V gene lost 1 base and the J gene lost 5 bases, with 12 bases spanning the gap. The CDR3 sequence is CASSLGSSDNNEQFF. The CDR3 nucleotides are TGTGCCAGCAGCTTAGGAAGTAGTGATAACAATGAGCAGTTCTTC.

This rearrangement joins TRBV7-6 to TRBJ1-3, with D possibly being TRBD1 (5 bases). Trimming removed 4 bases from V and 3 bases from J, with 10 bases in between. The CDR3 runs to 14 residues. Germline V gives CDR1 SGHVS, CDR2 FNYEAQ. The CDR3 nucleotides are TGTGCCAGCAGCTCGGGGGGTGGTGGAAACACCATATATTTT. The encoded protein is CASSSGGGGNTIYF.

This chain uses TRBV6-5 with TRBJ2-5, with 7 bases fitting TRBD1. The CDR3 has 14 residues. J lost 4 bases, V lost 2 bases, and 4 bases had no gene match. Germline V lookup: CDR1 MNHEY, CDR2 SVGAGI. CDR3 DNA: TGTGCCAGCAGTTACGACAGGGCTGGAGAGACCCAGTACTTC. Its protein product is CASSYDRAGETQYF.

Concerning this clone: Compared with germline, one end of the junction differs, possibly owing to a read error. The J gene is TRBJ2-7, the V gene TRBV7-2, with 7 bases identical to TRBD1. This CDR3 has 15 residues. The V gene's germline CDR1 is SGHTA and CDR2 FQGNSA. The CDR3 loop reads CASSPRQGFSNEQYF. The CDR3 region has the DNA TGTGCCAGCAGCCCGCGACAGGGATTCTCCAACGAGCAGTACTTC.

The V call is TRBV9, the J call TRBJ1-2, with D maybe TRBD1 (6 bases). The CDR3 is made up of 15 amino acids. From germline, CDR1 is SGDLS and CDR2 YYNGEE. Trimming removed 2 bases from V and 3 bases from J, with 14 bases in between. CDR3 DNA: TGTGCCAGCAGCGTGGGCGGACAGTTAGACTATGGCTACACCTTC. Protein: CASSVGGQLDYGYTF.

The V gene is TRBV10-2, the J gene TRBJ2-1; no definite D call. V lost 2 bases to trimming and J lost 1 base, with 9 bases between them. The CDR3 runs to 15 residues. The germline V gene has CDR1 WSHSY and CDR2 SAAADI. The CDR3 sequence is CASSEMVVSYNEQFF. CDR3 nucleotide sequence: TGCGCCAGCAGTGAGATGGTAGTATCCTACAATGAGCAGTTCTTC.

The rearrangement links TRBV2 to TRBJ1-4; D may be TRBD1 (6 bases). CDR1 and CDR2 (germline): SNHLY, FYNNEI. V shed 6 bases and J shed 6 bases, with 14 bases lying between them. The CDR3 length is 14 residues. The CDR3: CASRAGVGDEKLFF. The CDR3 nucleotides read TGTGCCAGCAGAGCAGGGGTAGGGGATGAAAAACTGTTTTTT.

J is TRBJ2-2 and V is TRBV2; 10 bases are a match to TRBD1. Germline CDR1 SNHLY, CDR2 FYNNEI. Trimming took 7 bases from V and 7 from J; bases not matched to a gene: 6. The CDR3 spans 14 residues. This chain's CDR3 is CASTTGGVSGELFF. CDR3 nucleotides: TGTGCCAGCACGACAGGGGGCGTGAGCGGGGAGCTGTTTTTT.